The T cell receptor (beta chain) under discussion was sequenced for a study of cytomegalovirus exposure and HLA in healthy donors. Overall study findings and caveats: DRB1 showed the most TCR associations and HLA-C the fewest in a later analysis, as rates varied by HLA locus. As was reported, the HLA-A and HLA-B alleles of most subjects were accurately predicted from TCR beta sequences. Owing to their indistinguishability, certain V segments, notably TRBV6-2 and TRBV6-3, were excluded. Another analysis was done later, and it associated approximately 15,000 TCR beta sequences with HLA alleles at 0.05 false discovery rate.

Comments on this clone: Its antigen remains unidentified.

Trimming stripped 3 bases from V and 3 bases from J, with 9 bases between. The germline CDR1 and CDR2 sequences are SGDLS and YYNGEE. CDR3 length: 13 residues. 60 Vbeta and 13 Jbeta primers were used in PCR. Some clones are missing from TCRdb's copy, which holds only in-frame ones; the method was immunoSEQ multiplex PCR. The repertoire has 89,000 or so clones, around 77% of them found once; the top ten carry around 2%. The clonotype comes from a boy younger than 18 in good health and CMV-seronegative. The rearrangement links TRBV9 to TRBJ1-1; D uncertain. The sequencing sample was made of PBMCs. The CDR3 nucleotides are TGTGCCAGCAGCGCTTCCGCGGACACTGAAGCTTTCTTT. This encodes CASSASADTEAFF.